The T cell receptor (beta chain) described here comes from a study of blood T cell repertoires in COVID-19. Across the study: Both acute and convalescent COVID-19 samples were obtained from the United States, Italy and Spain. Sources were T cells, B-cell-depleted T cells, or PBMCs; the material itself was cDNA or gDNA.

The CDR3 contains 16 residues. Deletions cut 5 bases from V and 1 base from J, with 16 bases between. CDR1 LNHDA and CDR2 SQIVND come from the germline V gene (reference sequence). Per the authors' pipeline: Amplification from reference gene primers served as the basis for estimated nucleated cell counts. Here immunoSEQ multiplex PCR was the method, and the copy in TCRdb shows in-frame clones only, minus some. From that table come the V and J calls and clone size; the DNA was used to work out D and trimming. The sample contains 230,000 or so clones, around 84% of which appear only once. The rearrangement uses TRBV19 and TRBJ2-3; possibly TRBD2 for D (5 bases). Material: peripheral blood. The origin of this receptor is a woman aged 40 to 50 who had recovered from COVID-19. CDR3 loop: CASSASGLRGTDTQYF. Written as DNA, the CDR3 is TGTGCCAGTAGTGCAAGTGGACTTAGGGGCACAGATACGCAGTATTTT.